Given below is one TCR beta chain in context. Its matching antigen is unknown. Researchers ran the PCR with 60 Vbeta and 13 Jbeta primers. Assay used: immunoSEQ multiplex PCR; TCRdb lists only in-frame clones, some missing. The sample holds 150,000 to 200,000 clones, 8.5% to 10% seen once. Germline CDR1 MNHEY, CDR2 SMNVEV (reference sequence). V shed 2 bases and J shed 1 base, with 5 bases lying between them. The CDR3 totals 14 residues. This specimen comes from a study of cytomegalovirus exposure and HLA in healthy donors. Looking at the study overall: Assignment to the Caucasian-associated ancestry cluster applied to approximately 79% of the approximately 360 genotyped donors. Study findings and constraints: It is likely that the observed cluster of highly shared sequence variants was a sequencing artifact. While the bulk of TCR sequences proved rare, some public TCRs turned up in many donors.

Each donor's status was that of a healthy bone marrow donor. The sample taken for sequencing was PBMCs. This sequence joins TRBV27 and TRBJ2-2; D not resolved. This TCR came from a young woman in good health and CMV-seropositive. CDR3 coding DNA: TGTGCCAGCAGTTTAAGGAGGAACACCGGGGAGCTGTTTTTT. Protein product: CASSLRRNTGELFF.